This entry features one T cell receptor (beta chain) sequence. Its cognate antigen is unknown. Per germline, CDR1 MDHEN and CDR2 SYDVKM. The CDR3 consists of 14 residues. V trimming: 6 bases; J trimming: 6 bases; junction bases outside the gene matches: 7. The PCR employed 60 Vbeta primers together with 13 Jbeta primers. Profiling relied on immunoSEQ multiplex PCR, and the TCRdb table lists in-frame clones only, not all of them. The sample yields roughly 100,000 clones, less than 90% seen once. These data belong to a study of cytomegalovirus exposure and HLA in healthy donors. Across the whole study: Falling in the Caucasian-associated ancestry cluster were approximately 84% of a few hundred genotyped donors.

Overall study findings and caveats: CMV antigen specificity was confirmed in vitro for three CMV-associated chains.

The sample comprised PBMCs. The rearrangement joins TRBV28 to TRBJ1-5, with 8 bases identical to TRBD1. This sequence originates from a man aged 35 to 55 in good health and CMV-seronegative. The CDR3 is CASRETGEVQPQHF. The DNA of the CDR3 is TGTGCCAGCAGGGAGACAGGGGAGGTTCAGCCCCAGCATTTT.